Following are 4 T cell receptor beta chains from one sample sequenced in a study of CXCR3-negative and CXCR3-positive naive CD8 T cells. Overall study results and limits: CXCR3-negative naive cells had less hydrophobic TRB CDR3s than did CXCR3-positive naive cells.

No antigen has been assigned to these receptors. The libraries of TRB cDNA were prepared using 5' RACE with UMI labels. TCRdb re-called the 5' RACE reads, yielding one record per CDR3 amino acid sequence without DNA. The sample table sets out around 50,000 distinct CDR3 sequences. Material for sequencing was naive CXCR3+ CD8+ T cells from blood. Sample subset: CD45RO-CCR7+CD27+CD95- naive CD8+ T cells expressing CXCR3 (TNR3+). The receptors originated from a human donor in good health. Some clones in this sample may be carry-over from other donors' samples.

V gene TRBV5-1 combines with J gene TRBJ2-3. The germline gives CDR1 SGHRS, CDR2 YFSETQ. This CDR3 region has 14 residues. CDR3 sequence reads: CASRSTPSTDTQYF.

This chain links TRBV29-1 with TRBJ2-5; with no DNA, the TCRdb D assignment of TRBD2 cannot be verified. The CDR3 is 17 amino acids. Germline CDR1 SQVTM, CDR2 ANQGSEA. Here the CDR3 reads CSVEDQRGILVTETQYF. Full variable domain (rest looked up from reference TRBV29-1 and TRBJ2-5): SAVISQKPSRDICQRGTSLTIQCQVDSQVTMMFWYRQQPGQSLTLIATANQGSEATYESGFVIDKFPISRPNLTFSTLTVSNMSPEDSSIYLCSVEDQRGILVTETQYFGPGTRLLVL.

The chain's CDR3 is CASSIGGATETQYF. The chain combines TRBV7-9 with TRBJ2-5; as DNA is missing, the TRBD2 call by TCRdb cannot be tested. The V gene's germline CDR1 is SEHNR and CDR2 FQNEAQ (reference sequence). The CDR3 has 14 residues.

The chain recombines TRBV6-4 with TRBJ2-3; lacking DNA, the TRBD2 call made by TCRdb goes unchecked. The CDR3 extends over 16 amino acids. CDR1 is MRHNA and CDR2 is SNTAGT in the germline V gene. This CDR3 reads CASSESGGAGTDTQYF.